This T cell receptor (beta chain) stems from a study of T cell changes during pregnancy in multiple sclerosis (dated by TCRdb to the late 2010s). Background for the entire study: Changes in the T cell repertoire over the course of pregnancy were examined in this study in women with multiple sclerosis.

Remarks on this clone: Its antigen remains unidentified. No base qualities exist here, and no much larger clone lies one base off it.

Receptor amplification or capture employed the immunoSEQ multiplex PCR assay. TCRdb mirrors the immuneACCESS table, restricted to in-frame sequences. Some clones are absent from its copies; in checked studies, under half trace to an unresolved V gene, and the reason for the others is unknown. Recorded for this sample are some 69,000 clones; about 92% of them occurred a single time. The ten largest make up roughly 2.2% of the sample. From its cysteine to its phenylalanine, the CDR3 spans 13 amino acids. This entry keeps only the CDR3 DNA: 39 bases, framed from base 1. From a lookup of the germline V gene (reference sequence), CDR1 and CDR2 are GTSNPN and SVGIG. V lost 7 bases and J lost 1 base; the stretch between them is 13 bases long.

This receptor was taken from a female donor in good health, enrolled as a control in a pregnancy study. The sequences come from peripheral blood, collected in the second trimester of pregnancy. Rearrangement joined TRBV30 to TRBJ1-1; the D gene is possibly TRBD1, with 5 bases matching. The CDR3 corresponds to CALNSGGNTEAFF. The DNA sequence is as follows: TGTGCCTTGAACAGCGGGGGGAACACTGAAGCTTTCTTT.